The 13 T cell receptor beta chains below were found in one sample sequenced in a study of blood T cells in healthy people across ages. Using a J-beta primer mix together with a sample-barcoded 5' primer, a second PCR was run for roughly 6 to 11 cycles. TCRdb processed the 5' RACE reads anew with MiXCR; each CDR3 protein has one entry. The sample includes about 1.4 million distinct CDR3 sequences, roughly 59% seen only once; the top ten take 6.5% to 8.5%. The specimen sequenced was blood. The source is a man between 18 and 35 years old in good health.

In this sample, this clonotype turned up a few times. This rearrangement joins TRBV4-1 to TRBJ1-5; D gene unclear. Germline CDR1 and CDR2: MGHRA and YSYEKL. V was shortened by 6 bases and J by 4 bases, with 16 bases between the two germline ends. This CDR3 comprises 15 residues. CDR3 nucleotides: TGCGCCAGCAGTCACGCGGGAGAAACTAATCAGCCCCAGCATTTT. Its protein is CASSHAGETNQPQHF.

V and J are TRBV29-1 and TRBJ1-1, with D unresolved. CDR3 length: 14 residues. Trimming left V 4 bases short and J 7 bases short, with 19 bases between. Per germline, CDR1 SQVTM and CDR2 ANQGSEA. CDR3 in amino acids: CSVVANAVPGEAFF. The CDR3 bases are TGCAGCGTTGTGGCCAATGCTGTCCCAGGTGAAGCTTTCTTT.

The chain uses TRBV11-2 and TRBJ2-2; TRBD2 might be the D (5 bases). Trimming stripped 5 bases from V and 1 base from J, with 11 bases between. CDR1 and CDR2 from the germline V gene are SGHAT and FQNNGV. The CDR3 extends over 15 amino acids. CDR3 nucleotide sequence: TGTGCCAGCAGCCCCGGACTCTTGAACACCGGGGAGCTGTTTTTT. Translating gives CASSPGLLNTGELFF. The complete variable domain, with remaining parts taken from reference TRBV11-2 and TRBJ2-2, reads EAGVAQSPRYKIIEKRQSVAFWCNPISGHATLYWYQQILGQGPKLLIQFQNNGVVDDSQLPKDRFSAERLKGVDSTLKIQPAKLEDSAVYLCASSPGLLNTGELFFGEGSRLTVL.

J is TRBJ1-2 and V is TRBV6-1; 8 positions match TRBD1. V gave up 6 bases and J gave up 0 bases; unmatched junction bases: 3. Germline V gene data show CDR1 as MNHNS and CDR2 as SASEGT. The CDR3 spans 14 residues. CDR3 bases: TGTGCCAGCAGGTGGACAGGGACTAACTATGGCTACACCTTC. This sequence encodes CASRWTGTNYGYTF.

This chain connects TRBV15 to TRBJ2-7, with D possibly TRBD1 on 5 matching bases. The DNA end favors TRBJ2-5, so the J call may be wrong. The CDR3 loop spans 16 amino acids. CDR1 is LNHNV and CDR2 is YYDKDF in the germline V gene (reference sequence). This chain's CDR3 is CATSSRQGALGETQYF. As DNA, the CDR3 is TGTGCCACCAGCAGCCGCCAGGGCGCCCTAGGAGAGACCCAGTACTTC.

The sample holds a few counts of this clonotype. The chain uses TRBV20-1 and TRBJ2-5; no clear D. Trimming shortened V by 6 bases and J by 4 bases, and 12 bases separated the two germline ends. The CDR3 totals 12 residues. Germline CDR1 reads DFQATT; CDR2 reads SNEGSKA (reference sequence). The CDR3 reads CSARPTAETQYF. The CDR3 DNA sequence: TGCAGTGCCAGGCCCACCGCAGAGACCCAGTACTTC.

The J gene is TRBJ1-2, the V gene TRBV27; perhaps TRBD1 as D (5 bases). Germline V gene sequence: CDR1 MNHEY, CDR2 SMNVEV (reference sequence). V was clipped by 9 bases and J by 0 bases, with 11 bases between them. This CDR3 has 13 residues. CDR3 nucleotide sequence: TGTGCCAGTAAGAAGGGGACTAACTATGGCTACACCTTC. It encodes CASKKGTNYGYTF.

V and J are TRBV5-1 and TRBJ2-3, with TRBD1 matching 10 bases. The V segment lost 4 bases and the J segment 5 bases; nucleotides outside the gene matches: 4. The germline V gene encodes CDR1 SGHRS and CDR2 YFSETQ. This CDR3 contains 14 residues. DNA for the CDR3: TGCGCCAGCAGCAGGACAGGGGGAGGAGATACGCAGTATTTT. This sequence encodes CASSRTGGGDTQYF.

This sequence joins TRBV20-1 and TRBJ2-1, with D uncertain. In germline, CDR1 is DFQATT, CDR2 SNEGSKA (reference sequence). V shed 3 bases and J shed 5 bases, with 14 bases lying between them. The length of the CDR3 is 14 residues. CDR3 coding DNA: TGCAGTGCTAGGGACCTTATAAGGGACAATGAGCAGTTCTTC. Translation gives CSARDLIRDNEQFF.

This clonotype was picked up a small number of times. The chain carries TRBV2 and TRBJ2-5; no clear D. This CDR3 has 15 residues. In germline, CDR1 is SNHLY, CDR2 FYNNEI. Trimming stripped 3 bases from V and 3 bases from J, with 14 bases between. The CDR3 DNA reads as TGTGCCAGCAGTGAGCAGGTCTTGGGGAAAGAGACCCAGTACTTC. This translates into CASSEQVLGKETQYF. Full variable domain (missing parts from reference TRBV2 and TRBJ2-5): EPEVTQTPSHQVTQMGQEVILRCVPISNHLYFYWYRQILGQKVEFLVSFYNNEISEKSEIFDDQFSVERPDGSNFTLKIRSTKLEDSAMYFCASSEQVLGKETQYFGPGTRLLVL.

This CDR3 is CASRGLALEQYF. The CDR3 DNA reads TGTGCCAGCAGGGGACTAGCTCTCGAGCAGTACTTC. The genes are TRBV12-3 or TRBV12-4 and TRBJ2-7; 9 bases are a match to TRBD2. Unmatched junction bases numbered 3, after V lost 6 bases and J lost 6 bases. The CDR3 has 12 residues.

The chain has TRBV4-3 and TRBJ2-1, with 8 bases fitting TRBD1. In germline, CDR1 is LGHNA, CDR2 YSLEER. The CDR3 contains 15 residues. The ends lost 10 bases at V and 4 bases at J; junction bases unmatched: 12. The CDR3 sequence: CATQTGVEGYNEQFF. The DNA for the CDR3 is TGCGCCACTCAGACAGGGGTCGAGGGGTACAATGAGCAGTTCTTC.

The genes are TRBV2 and TRBJ2-7; 11 bases map to TRBD1. CDR3 length: 14 residues. Trimming removed 7 bases from V and 4 bases from J; junction bases left unmatched: 6. In germline, CDR1 is SNHLY, CDR2 FYNNEI. The CDR3: CASNWTGGIYEQYF. For the CDR3, the DNA is TGTGCCAGCAACTGGACAGGGGGCATATACGAGCAGTACTTC.